The T cell receptor (beta chain) described here comes from a study of T cells after yellow fever vaccination. Points from the study as a whole: Reappearing after the booster were most of the clones from primary vaccination (roughly 95% CD4, about 88% CD8). Overall, a small share of clonotypes was seen in both CD4 and CD8 compartments. Abundant clonotypes from the bulk population could have been carried over as contaminants into FACS-sorted repertoires.

This clonotype was observed at least ten times. The antigen is undetermined. By 5'RACE template switching, TCR cDNA was produced, with a universal primer site and UMIs added in the process. TCRdb redid the calling of the 5' RACE reads with MiXCR, one entry per CDR3 protein. The sample records roughly 150,000 distinct CDR3 sequences, 6% to 7.5% being singletons. The clonotype originates from a man aged 18-30 years who received the YFV17D yellow fever vaccine. The source was CD4+ T cells sorted from PBMCs, collected about 5 days after the first yellow fever vaccination.

The CDR3 spells CASRGGRYNEQFF. The CDR3 nucleotides are TGTGCCAGCAGGGGGGGCCGCTACAATGAGCAGTTCTTC. J is TRBJ2-1 and V is TRBV7-2; tentatively, D is TRBD1 or TRBD2 (6 bases each). The CDR3 totals 13 residues. Trimming stripped 6 bases from V and 3 bases from J, with 9 bases between. Germline CDR1 and CDR2: SGHTA and FQGNSA.